Listed below are T cell receptor beta chains from one sample, sequenced in a study of sequential checkpoint blockade in melanoma. Generated by immunoSEQ multiplex PCR, the TCRdb table keeps only in-frame clones and is missing some. The sample holds approximately 4,900 clones, about 32% seen once. Material: tumor tissue (inferred from file names), obtained from a patient given nivolumab and ipilimumab in sequence. Receptors were obtained from a human donor with melanoma. Each CDR3 is given with its conserved first and last residue. D genes are given only for firm matches. Part of the rows lack a size; the others show once, few, many or a class for expanded clones.

TRBJ2-7	NA	TRBV11-3	few	TGTGCCAGCAGCTCCCCCTACTTGGGGTACGAGCAGTACTTC	CASSSPYLGYEQYF
TRBJ1-3	NA	TRBV2	few	TGTGCCAGCAGGGGAATGCAGGGCCGAGGAAACACCATATATTTT	CASRGMQGRGNTIYF
TRBJ1-2	NA	TRBV30	NA	TGTGCCTGGGGCCACAGGGATGGCTACACCTTC	CAWGHRDGYTF
TRBJ2-2	NA	TRBV7-6	many	TGTGCCAGCAGCCCTAGAGAACCTGCCGGGGAGCTGTTTTTT	CASSPREPAGELFF
TRBJ1-6	NA	TRBV4-3	NA	TGCGCCAGCAGCCAAGCGAGAGAATCACCCCTCCACTTT	CASSQARESPLHF
TRBJ2-5	NA	TRBV9	once	TGTGCCAGCAGCGTGGCAGGGTTGCAAGAGACCCAGTACTTC	CASSVAGLQETQYF
TRBJ1-3	TRBD1	TRBV30	NA	TGTGCCTGGAGTGTTGACACAGGGGGGGGAAACACCATATATTTT	CAWSVDTGGGNTIYF
TRBJ2-4	NA	TRBV7-5	once	TGTGCCAGCAGCCAAAGACCGACAGGGGTAGCCAAAAACATTCAGTACTTC	CASSQRPTGVAKNIQYF
TRBJ1-1	TRBD1	TRBV5-1	NA	TGCGCCAGCAGCATTGGACAGGGAGGATCCACTGAAGCTTTCTTT	CASSIGQGGSTEAFF
TRBJ2-1	NA	TRBV5-1	NA	TGCGCCAGCAGCCCCTATGTGACCCCAAGCAATGAGCAGTTCTTC	CASSPYVTPSNEQFF
TRBJ2-1	TRBD2	TRBV5-1	few	TGCGCCAGCAGCTTTAGCGGGGGGGCTAGCAATGAGCAGTTCTTC	CASSFSGGASNEQFF
TRBJ1-5	TRBD1	TRBV11-3	many	TGTGCCAGCAGCGCCGACAGGGATCCCAGTCAGCCCCAGCATTTT	CASSADRDPSQPQHF
TRBJ1-1	NA	TRBV9	few	TGTGCCAGCAGCGTCGGGGTAGGCACTGAAGCTTTCTTT	CASSVGVGTEAFF
TRBJ2-3	NA	TRBV5-1	NA	TGCGCCAGCAATGTCGCTACGGGCACAGATACGCAGTATTTT	CASNVATGTDTQYF
TRBJ1-1	NA	TRBV7-6	NA	TGTGCCAGCAGCTTGGAACACGGCTTTGAGATTCGAACTGAAGCTTTCTTT	CASSLEHGFEIRTEAFF
TRBJ2-3	NA	TRBV2	NA	TGTGCCAGCAGCAAGTTGGGCAGTTCAGATACGCAGTATTTT	CASSKLGSSDTQYF
TRBJ2-7	TRBD1	TRBV5-1	NA	TGCGCCAGCAGCCCGCGGACAGGGGGCTCCTACGAGCAGTACTTC	CASSPRTGGSYEQYF
TRBJ2-3	TRBD2	TRBV12-5	few	TGTGCCAGCACCAGGACTAGCGGGGGCACAGATACGCAGTATTTT	CASTRTSGGTDTQYF
TRBJ2-5	TRBD2	TRBV14	NA	TGTGCCAGCAGCCAAGACTCGCGGCCGGGGGGGACCCAGTACTTC	CASSQDSRPGGTQYF
TRBJ2-1	TRBD2	TRBV9	medium-sized	TGTGCCAGCAGCTTGGGACTAGCGGGGGGCACCTACAATGAGCAGTTCTTC	CASSLGLAGGTYNEQFF
TRBJ2-5	TRBD2	TRBV9	few	TGTGCCAGCAGCCACCGACTAGCGGGGACCCTCGGGGAGACCCAGTACTTC	CASSHRLAGTLGETQYF
TRBJ1-2	NA	TRBV19	NA	TGTGCCAGTAGTACGACCCTGGGGACCTATGGCTACACCTTC	CASSTTLGTYGYTF
TRBJ1-1	NA	TRBV11-3	medium-sized	TGTGCCAGCAGCTTAAAAGGCAGCCTCATTGAAGCTTTCTTT	CASSLKGSLIEAFF
TRBJ1-6	NA	TRBV25-1	few	TGTGCCAGCAGTCTAGGGGCAGGGTCCTATTCACCCCTCCACTTT	CASSLGAGSYSPLHF
TRBJ1-5	NA	TRBV29-1	NA	TGCAGCGTTGGGGACAACCAAAATCAGCCCCAGCATTTT	CSVGDNQNQPQHF
TRBJ2-3	NA	TRBV12-2	few	TGTGCAAGTCGCTCCCCCCCGGACTACCCGACCGATACGCAGTATTTT	CASRSPPDYPTDTQYF